This T cell receptor beta chain is drawn from a study of T cells in Graves' hyperthyroidism and ophthalmopathy. At the level of the study: Peripheral blood was acquired at first diagnosis, ahead of any therapy whatsoever.

The TCR beta CDR3 regions underwent amplification using RNA transcripts as the source. The HTBI set primed first-round TCR CDR3 RT-PCR. From the multiplex PCR reads, TCRdb called clonotypes with MiXCR, one entry per CDR3 protein. The sample lists about 680,000 distinct CDR3 sequences, 35% occurring once. General study findings and limits: Most clonotypes expanded in the thyroid (above 0.001) were also present in blood.

Only a few counts were recorded for this clonotype. As yet, its antigen is unknown. Germline CDR1 reads SNHLY; CDR2 reads FYNNEI. CDR3 size: 13 residues. The germline V and J ends were trimmed by 6 bases and 4 bases, with 10 bases remaining between them. The receptor was isolated from a woman aged 40 to 55 with Graves' hyperthyroidism. This sequence joins TRBV2 and TRBJ2-1, with a tentative D call TRBD2 (6 bases). Source material: blood. The CDR3 region has the DNA TGTGCCAGCAGGGGACTCGGGTACAATGAGCAGTTCTTC. Its protein product is CASRGLGYNEQFF.